What follows are 31 T cell receptor beta chains derived from one specimen sequenced in a study of blood T cells in healthy people across ages. Primed by a sample-barcoded 5' primer and a J-beta primer mix, a second PCR proceeded for 7 to 11 cycles. MiXCR was run by TCRdb on the 5' RACE reads, yielding one entry per CDR3 protein. The repertoire holds over 950,000 distinct CDR3 sequences, with around two fifths as singletons. The sample was blood. The source is a young man in good health.

Ten or more counts support this clonotype. This chain joins TRBV2 and TRBJ2-5; D call uncertain. Trimming left V 2 bases short and J 4 bases short, with 2 bases between. Germline V gene lookup returns CDR1 SNHLY and CDR2 FYNNEI. CDR3 length: 11 residues. The CDR3 reads CASSERETQYF. The DNA of the CDR3 is TGTGCCAGCAGTGAAAGAGAGACCCAGTACTTC.

This clonotype was seen many times. This CDR3 reads CSASRRGLGDEQFF. CDR3 nucleotide sequence: TGCAGTGCTAGCCGCAGGGGGTTAGGCGATGAGCAGTTCTTC. The chain combines TRBV20-1 with TRBJ2-1; 7 nucleotides agree with TRBD1. This CDR3 comprises 14 residues. Germline V gives CDR1 DFQATT, CDR2 SNEGSKA (reference sequence). V trimming: 3 bases; J trimming: 8 bases; junction bases outside the gene matches: 10.

This chain links TRBV2 with TRBJ1-1; tentatively, D is TRBD1 (6 bases). Germline CDR1 is SNHLY and CDR2 is FYNNEI. The CDR3 sequence is 13 residues long. Trimming took off 4 bases at V and 5 bases at J, with 11 bases between the two ends. DNA of the CDR3: TGTGCCAGCAGTGTACAGGGAAGGACTGAAGCTTTCTTT. Translating gives CASSVQGRTEAFF.

A remark on this clonotype: Just one base apart from a much larger clone, this may be a read error. CDR3 protein: CASSLSRSSYNEQYF. The CDR3 DNA reads TGTGCCAGCAGTTTAAGCAGGAGCTCCTACAATGAGCAGTACTTC. The V gene is TRBV12-3 or TRBV12-4, the J gene TRBJ2-1, with D uncertain. TRBJ2-7 explains the end of the DNA better; the J call may be wrong. The CDR3 is 15 amino acids.

Only a few counts were recorded for this clonotype. The rearrangement joins TRBV2 to TRBJ2-5; 7 bases agree with TRBD1. The last part of the DNA fits TRBJ2-7 better; the J call may be wrong. Germline-derived CDR1 and CDR2 are SNHLY and FYNNEI. This CDR3 has 13 amino acids. CDR3 sequence: CASGPTGTYEQYF. CDR3 DNA: TGTGCCAGCGGCCCGACAGGGACCTACGAGCAGTACTTC.

The V and J genes are TRBV6-5 and TRBJ1-2, with 9 bases that match TRBD1. The germline CDR1 and CDR2 sequences are MNHEY and SVGAGI. V was clipped by 4 bases and J by 7 bases; unmatched bases: 7. This CDR3 has 14 amino acids. CDR3 sequence reads: CASSFTGGPGGYTF. The CDR3 nucleotides read TGTGCCAGCAGTTTTACAGGGGGCCCGGGTGGCTACACCTTC.

This clonotype was counted only a few times. The chain carries TRBV6-1 and TRBJ2-3, with 7 positions matching TRBD1. The germline V gene encodes CDR1 MNHNS and CDR2 SASEGT. This CDR3 region has 15 residues. The trim removed 6 bases at V and 2 bases at J, leaving 8 bases unmatched. CDR3 sequence: CASRKDRRYTDTQYF. DNA for the CDR3: TGTGCCAGCAGAAAGGACAGGAGATACACAGATACGCAGTATTTT.

There are a few counts of this clonotype. The rearrangement links TRBV2 to TRBJ1-2; TRBD1 matches at 7 bases. The J segment lost 8 bases and the V segment lost 8 bases, leaving 8 bases of the junction unmatched. Germline assignment: CDR1 SNHLY and CDR2 FYNNEI. The CDR3 sequence is 12 residues long. CDR3: CASPRDSEGYTF. The CDR3 nucleotides are TGTGCCAGCCCTCGGGACAGCGAAGGCTACACCTTC.

This sequence joins TRBV12-3 or TRBV12-4 and TRBJ2-5; D may correspond to TRBD1 or TRBD2 (5 bases each). V lost 6 bases to trimming and J lost 11 bases, with 25 bases between them. The CDR3 runs to 15 residues. CDR3 DNA sequence: TGTGCCAGCAGGGTACTAGTGGGGGAGTACAATGAGCAGTACTTC. It specifies CASRVLVGEYNEQYF.

This clonotype was detected only a few times. The chain employs TRBV18 and TRBJ2-7; 7 bases agree with TRBD1. V was clipped by 6 bases and J by 4 bases; unmatched bases: 9. CDR3 length: 14 residues. Looked up from germline, CDR1 is KGHSH and CDR2 is LQKENI. In DNA form, the CDR3 reads TGTGCCAGCTCGCCTCGGGACAGCCAATACGAGCAGTACTTC. Translation gives CASSPRDSQYEQYF.

This clonotype has only a few counts. The V call is TRBV5-1, the J call TRBJ1-1; D perhaps matches TRBD1 (6 bases). V was shortened by 3 bases and J by 0 bases, with 15 bases between the two germline ends. Looked up from germline, CDR1 is SGHRS and CDR2 is YFSETQ. The CDR3 totals 16 residues. CDR3: CASSWRAGTLNTEAFF. The CDR3, as DNA: TGCGCCAGCAGCTGGAGGGCCGGGACACTGAACACTGAAGCTTTCTTT.

This clonotype occurred many times. The V call is TRBV12-3 or TRBV12-4, the J call TRBJ2-1; 7 bases are shared with TRBD2. V lost 3 bases, J lost 6 bases, and 8 bases stayed unmatched. There are 15 residues in the CDR3. In DNA, the CDR3 is TGTGCCAGCAGTTTGGGGCTAGCGGAGAGCAATGAGCAGTTCTTC. This gives the protein CASSLGLAESNEQFF.

This clonotype was observed a few times. This chain joins TRBV14 and TRBJ2-5; perhaps TRBD2 as D (6 bases). Trimming pared 2 bases from V and 11 bases from J, leaving 21 bases between. The CDR3 extends over 15 amino acids. Germline values: CDR1 SGHDN, CDR2 FVKESK. CDR3 DNA sequence: TGTGCCAGCAGCCAAAGACGGACTACTTACAATGAGCAGTACTTC. It specifies CASSQRRTTYNEQYF.

Note on this clonotype: An end of the junction does not agree with germline; a read error may underlie this. This chain links TRBV5-1 with TRBJ1-1, with D tentatively TRBD1 (6 bases). The CDR3 spans 13 residues. Germline CDR1 is SGHRS and CDR2 is YFSETQ. The CDR3 nucleotides read TGCGCCAGCAGCGCCCAGGGGAACACTGGAGCTTTCTTT. It codes for CASSAQGNTGAFF.

This clonotype was observed at least ten times. The chain carries TRBV6-5 and TRBJ2-7; D not resolved. The ends were cut back, 3 bases at V and 4 bases at J, with 10 bases in the middle. The CDR3 spans 13 residues. CDR1 and CDR2 from the germline V gene are MNHEY and SVGAGI. The CDR3 sequence: CASSYFDSYEQYF. CDR3 bases: TGTGCCAGCAGTTATTTCGACTCGTACGAGCAGTACTTC.

The chain has TRBV20-1 and TRBJ2-5; 7 nucleotides align to TRBD2. With V trimmed by 0 bases and J by 0 bases, 7 bases remained unmatched. Germline CDR1 is DFQATT and CDR2 is SNEGSKA (reference sequence). The CDR3 is 16 residues long. The CDR3 sequence is CSARDPAGEYQETQYF. CDR3 nucleotide sequence: TGCAGTGCTAGAGATCCTGCGGGGGAGTACCAAGAGACCCAGTACTTC.

The V gene is TRBV24-1, the J gene TRBJ2-1; 7 bases match TRBD1. After removal of 3 bases from V and 6 bases from J, the junction contained 10 bases not matched to a gene. This CDR3 spans 16 amino acids. Germline CDR1 KGHDR, CDR2 SFDVKD. The DNA of the CDR3 is TGTGCCACCAGTGATATCCGGGACAGTGGGCGCAATGAGCAGTTCTTC. It specifies CATSDIRDSGRNEQFF.

J is TRBJ1-2 and V is TRBV2; D remains ambiguous. The CDR3 runs 10 residues. V lost 11 bases to trimming and J lost 8 bases, with 12 bases between them. From germline, CDR1 is SNHLY and CDR2 FYNNEI. CDR3 bases: TGTGCCGGTCCGCCTCCGGGCTACACCTTC. Amino acids: CAGPPPGYTF. The complete variable domain, with remaining parts taken from reference TRBV2 and TRBJ1-2, reads EPEVTQTPSHQVTQMGQEVILRCVPISNHLYFYWYRQILGQKVEFLVSFYNNEISEKSEIFDDQFSVERPDGSNFTLKIRSTKLEDSAMYFCAGPPPGYTFGSGTRLTVV.

This chain uses TRBV11-2 with TRBJ2-5, with 9 bases that match TRBD2. The trim removed 5 bases at V and 3 bases at J, leaving 7 bases unmatched. This CDR3 is 15 amino acids long. The germline gives CDR1 SGHAT, CDR2 FQNNGV. The CDR3 here is CASSPSLAGKETQYF. The CDR3 DNA is TGTGCCAGCAGCCCGAGTCTAGCGGGGAAAGAGACCCAGTACTTC. Full variable domain (missing parts from reference TRBV11-2 and TRBJ2-5): EAGVAQSPRYKIIEKRQSVAFWCNPISGHATLYWYQQILGQGPKLLIQFQNNGVVDDSQLPKDRFSAERLKGVDSTLKIQPAKLEDSAVYLCASSPSLAGKETQYFGPGTRLLVL.

V usage is TRBV3-1 and J usage is TRBJ1-1; 8 bases agree with TRBD1. This CDR3 has 17 residues. Germline V gene data show CDR1 as LGHDT and CDR2 as YNNKEL (reference sequence). V was clipped by 4 bases and J by 0 bases; unmatched bases: 10. The CDR3 region has the DNA TGTGCCAGCAGCCCTCTGAGACAGGGGACCATGAACACTGAAGCTTTCTTT. It yields the protein CASSPLRQGTMNTEAFF.

The CDR3 region has the DNA TGTGCCAGCAGCGTAGGGGGGTGGACTGAAGCTTTCTTT. Translated, it gives CASSVGGWTEAFF. The rearrangement uses TRBV9 and TRBJ1-1; TRBD1 is a possible D gene (5 bases). The CDR3 loop spans 13 amino acids. V lost 0 bases, J lost 5 bases, and 8 bases lay in between. Per the germline V gene, CDR1 is SGDLS and CDR2 is YYNGEE.

In its sample, this clonotype was seen a few times. This rearrangement joins TRBV7-9 to TRBJ1-1, with no clear D. The CDR3 runs 12 residues. V was shortened by 6 bases and J by 4 bases, with 9 bases between the two germline ends. Germline CDR1 reads SEHNR; CDR2 reads FQNEAQ (reference sequence). CDR3 protein: CASRRESTEAFF. In DNA form, the CDR3 reads TGTGCCAGCAGGCGGGAAAGCACTGAAGCTTTCTTT.

The chain recombines TRBV3-1 with TRBJ2-5, with D perhaps being TRBD1 or TRBD2 (6 bases each). CDR1 LGHDT and CDR2 YNNKEL come from the germline V gene (reference sequence). This CDR3 is 14 amino acids long. The V gene lost 0 bases and the J gene lost 9 bases, with 14 bases spanning the gap. Here the CDR3 DNA reads TGTGCCAGCAGCCAAGACAAGACAGGCGGGGCCCAGTACTTC. This sequence encodes CASSQDKTGGAQYF.

The rearrangement links TRBV20-1 to TRBJ2-5; no definite D call. V was pared by 4 bases and J by 6 bases, with 9 bases between. Looked up from germline, CDR1 is DFQATT and CDR2 is SNEGSKA (reference sequence). This CDR3 contains 11 residues. DNA for the CDR3: TGCAGTGCTATTGCTGCCAAGACCCAGTACTTC. It specifies CSAIAAKTQYF.

This clonotype was found a few times. V gene TRBV4-2 combines with J gene TRBJ2-3, with 7 bases fitting TRBD2. V shed 4 bases, J shed 6 bases, and the junction held 16 bases outside the gene matches. This CDR3 region has 17 residues. Germline CDR1 LGHNA, CDR2 YNFKEQ. Written as DNA, the CDR3 is TGTGCCAGCAGCCCTGCTCCGGCGCTAGCGGCTGGGGATACGCAGTATTTT. It encodes CASSPAPALAAGDTQYF.

As to this clonotype: A single base separates this from a much larger clone, so it may be a read error. The V call is TRBV6-6, the J call TRBJ1-2; possible D gene TRBD1, 6 bases. V lost 6 bases and J 4 bases, leaving 12 bases between the germline ends. Germline V gene data show CDR1 as MNHNY and CDR2 as SVGAGI (reference sequence). This CDR3 comprises 13 residues. The CDR3 spells CASRTDRTYGYTF. CDR3 DNA: TGTGCCAGCAGGACGGACAGAACCTATGGCTACACCTTC.

Ten or more counts support this clonotype. The chain uses TRBV12-3 or TRBV12-4 and TRBJ1-4, with D perhaps TRBD1 (5 bases). V lost 3 bases and J lost 5, with 7 bases in between. CDR3 size: 13 residues. The CDR3 loop is CASSFGGNEKLFF. As DNA, the CDR3 is TGTGCCAGCAGTTTTGGGGGGAATGAAAAACTGTTTTTT.

This chain joins TRBV7-9 and TRBJ1-1; possibly TRBD1 for D (5 bases). The CDR3 runs to 14 residues. Germline loops: CDR1 SEHNR, CDR2 FQNEAQ (reference sequence). Trimming removed 9 bases at V and 0 bases at J, with 14 bases between. The CDR3 is CASLRGQLNTEAFF. DNA of the CDR3: TGTGCCAGTCTTCGTGGACAACTGAACACTGAAGCTTTCTTT.

The chain couples TRBV2 to TRBJ1-2, with a weak D call TRBD1 (5 bases). The V gene lost 2 bases and the J gene lost 3 bases, with 13 bases spanning the gap. Germline lookup yields CDR1 SNHLY and CDR2 FYNNEI. This CDR3 spans 15 amino acids. CDR3 sequence (DNA): TGTGCCAGCAGTGAAAGGACAATCCAGGACTATGGCTACACCTTC. It is translated as CASSERTIQDYGYTF.

Points on this clonotype: Since a much larger clone is just one base distant, this may be a read error. V and J are TRBV11-3 and TRBJ2-1, with D maybe TRBD1 (5 bases). Germline CDR1 reads SGHNT; CDR2 reads YENEEA. Trimming removed 5 bases at V and 4 bases at J, with 9 bases between. The CDR3 is 13 residues long. The CDR3 region is CASSVRQYNEQFF. The CDR3 nucleotides read TGTGCCAGCAGCGTCCGACAGTACAATGAGCAGTTCTTC.

The V gene is TRBV12-5, the J gene TRBJ2-7, with D perhaps being TRBD1 or TRBD2 (5 bases each). The CDR3 extends over 16 amino acids. Trimming removed 0 bases at V and 7 bases at J, with 19 bases between. Per germline, CDR1 LGHNT and CDR2 FRNRAP. This CDR3 reads CASGLVGTETHNEQYF. CDR3 DNA: TGTGCTAGTGGTTTGGTAGGGACCGAAACCCACAATGAGCAGTACTTC.